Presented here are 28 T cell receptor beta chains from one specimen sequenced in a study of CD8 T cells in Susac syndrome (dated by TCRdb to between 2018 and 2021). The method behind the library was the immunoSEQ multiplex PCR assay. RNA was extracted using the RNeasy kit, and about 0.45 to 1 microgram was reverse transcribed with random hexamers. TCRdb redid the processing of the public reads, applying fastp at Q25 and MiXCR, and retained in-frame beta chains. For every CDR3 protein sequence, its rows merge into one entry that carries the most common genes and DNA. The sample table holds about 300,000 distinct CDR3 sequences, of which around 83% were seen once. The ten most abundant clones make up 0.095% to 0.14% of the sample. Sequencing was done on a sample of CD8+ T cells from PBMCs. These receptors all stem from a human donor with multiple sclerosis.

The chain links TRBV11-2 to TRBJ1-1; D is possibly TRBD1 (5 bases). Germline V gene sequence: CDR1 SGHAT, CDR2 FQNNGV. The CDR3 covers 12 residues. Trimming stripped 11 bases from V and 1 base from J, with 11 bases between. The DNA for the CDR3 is TGTGCCTCAGGGCGAAAGAACACTGAAGCTTTCTTT. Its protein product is CASGRKNTEAFF.

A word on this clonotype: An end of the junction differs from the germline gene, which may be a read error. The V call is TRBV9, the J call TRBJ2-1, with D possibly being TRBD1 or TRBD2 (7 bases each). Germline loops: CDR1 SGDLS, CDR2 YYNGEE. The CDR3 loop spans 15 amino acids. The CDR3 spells CASTVGGGGSNEQFF. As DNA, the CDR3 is TGTGCCAGCACCGTAGGAGGGGGCGGGAGCAATGAGCAGTTCTTC.

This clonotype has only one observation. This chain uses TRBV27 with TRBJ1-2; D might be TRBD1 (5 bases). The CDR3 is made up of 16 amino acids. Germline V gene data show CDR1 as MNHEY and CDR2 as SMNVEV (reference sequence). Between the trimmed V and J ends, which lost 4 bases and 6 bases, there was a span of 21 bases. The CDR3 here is CASSSGVAGTGDGYTF. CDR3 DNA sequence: TGTGCCAGCAGTTCGGGAGTTGCCGGGACCGGCGATGGCTACACCTTC.

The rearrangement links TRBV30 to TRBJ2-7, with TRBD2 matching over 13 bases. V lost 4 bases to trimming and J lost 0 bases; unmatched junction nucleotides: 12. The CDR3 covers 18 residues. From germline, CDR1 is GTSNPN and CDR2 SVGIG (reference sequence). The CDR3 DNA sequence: TGTGCCTGGAACCTGGGACTAGCGGGAAGACAAAGCTCCTACGAGCAGTACTTC. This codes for CAWNLGLAGRQSSYEQYF.

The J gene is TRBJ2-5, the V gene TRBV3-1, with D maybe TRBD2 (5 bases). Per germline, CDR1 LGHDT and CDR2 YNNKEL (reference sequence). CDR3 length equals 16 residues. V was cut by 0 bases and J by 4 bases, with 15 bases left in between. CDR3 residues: CASSQEGSATPETQYF. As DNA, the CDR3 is TGTGCCAGCAGCCAAGAAGGGAGCGCGACCCCAGAGACCCAGTACTTC.

CDR3 amino acids: CASSLDSGPSYEQYF. DNA for the CDR3: TGTGCCAGCAGCTTAGATAGCGGGCCCTCCTACGAGCAGTACTTC. The V call is TRBV7-3, the J call TRBJ2-7, with 7 bases that match TRBD2. The germline V gene encodes CDR1 SGHTA and CDR2 FQGTGA. V lost 2 bases to trimming and J lost 0 bases; unmatched junction nucleotides: 4. The CDR3 contains 15 residues.

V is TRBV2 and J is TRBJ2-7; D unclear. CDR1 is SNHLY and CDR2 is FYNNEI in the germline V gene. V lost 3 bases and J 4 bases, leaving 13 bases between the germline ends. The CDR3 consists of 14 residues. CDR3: CASSDPRLSYEQYF. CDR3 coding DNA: TGTGCCAGCAGTGACCCGAGACTTTCATACGAGCAGTACTTC.

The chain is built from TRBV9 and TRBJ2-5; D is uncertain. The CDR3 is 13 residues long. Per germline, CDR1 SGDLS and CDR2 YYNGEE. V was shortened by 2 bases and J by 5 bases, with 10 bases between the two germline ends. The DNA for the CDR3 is TGTGCCAGCAGCGTGTTCCCCCTGGAGACCCAGTACTTC. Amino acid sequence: CASSVFPLETQYF.

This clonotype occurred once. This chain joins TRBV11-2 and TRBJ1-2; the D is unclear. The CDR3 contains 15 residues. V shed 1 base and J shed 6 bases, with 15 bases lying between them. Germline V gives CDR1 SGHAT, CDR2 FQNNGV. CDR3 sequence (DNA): TGTGCCAGCAGCTTAGCCCCAGGCTCTAGGAATGGCTACACCTTC. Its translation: CASSLAPGSRNGYTF.

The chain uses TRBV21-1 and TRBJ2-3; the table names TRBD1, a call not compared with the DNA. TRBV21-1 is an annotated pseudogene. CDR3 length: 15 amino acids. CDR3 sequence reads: CASSKGGQSADTQYF. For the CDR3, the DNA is TGTGCCAGCAGCAAAGGGGGACAATCTGCAGATACGCAGTATTTT.

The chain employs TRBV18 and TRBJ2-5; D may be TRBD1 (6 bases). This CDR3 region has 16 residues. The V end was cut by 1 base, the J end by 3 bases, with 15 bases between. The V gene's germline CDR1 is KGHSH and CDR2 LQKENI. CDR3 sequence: CASSPQVQGSKETQYF. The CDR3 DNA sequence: TGTGCCAGCTCACCACAAGTCCAGGGGAGTAAAGAGACCCAGTACTTC.

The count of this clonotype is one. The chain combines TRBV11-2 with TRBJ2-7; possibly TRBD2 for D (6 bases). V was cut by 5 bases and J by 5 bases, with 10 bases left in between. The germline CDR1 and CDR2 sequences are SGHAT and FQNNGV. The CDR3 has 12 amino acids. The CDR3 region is CASSLRRDEQYF. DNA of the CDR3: TGTGCCAGCAGCCTTCGGAGGGACGAGCAGTACTTC.

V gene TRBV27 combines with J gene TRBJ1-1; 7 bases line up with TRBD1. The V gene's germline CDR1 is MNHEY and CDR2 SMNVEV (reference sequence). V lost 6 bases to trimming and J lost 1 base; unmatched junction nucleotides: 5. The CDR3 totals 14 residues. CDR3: CASRPTGTNTEAFF. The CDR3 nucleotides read TGTGCCAGCAGACCGACAGGGACGAACACTGAAGCTTTCTTT.

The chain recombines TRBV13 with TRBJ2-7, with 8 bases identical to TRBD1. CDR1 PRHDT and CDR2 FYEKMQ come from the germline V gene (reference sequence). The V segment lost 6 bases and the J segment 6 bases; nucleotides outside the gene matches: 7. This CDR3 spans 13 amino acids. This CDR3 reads CASSPDRVGEQYF. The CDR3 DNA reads TGTGCCAGCAGTCCGGACAGGGTTGGCGAGCAGTACTTC.

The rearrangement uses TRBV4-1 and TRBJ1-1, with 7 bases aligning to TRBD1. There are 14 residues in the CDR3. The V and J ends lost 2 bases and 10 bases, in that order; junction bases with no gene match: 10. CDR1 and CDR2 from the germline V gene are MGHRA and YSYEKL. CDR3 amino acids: CASSQTITGVRAFF. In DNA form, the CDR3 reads TGCGCCAGCAGCCAAACAATTACAGGGGTGCGAGCTTTCTTT.

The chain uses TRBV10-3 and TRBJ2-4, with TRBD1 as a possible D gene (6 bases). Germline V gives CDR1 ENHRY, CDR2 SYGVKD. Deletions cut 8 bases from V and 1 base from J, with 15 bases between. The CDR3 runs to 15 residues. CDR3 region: CAIAEGGSAKNIQYF. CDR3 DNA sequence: TGTGCCATCGCGGAAGGGGGATCTGCCAAAAACATTCAGTACTTC.

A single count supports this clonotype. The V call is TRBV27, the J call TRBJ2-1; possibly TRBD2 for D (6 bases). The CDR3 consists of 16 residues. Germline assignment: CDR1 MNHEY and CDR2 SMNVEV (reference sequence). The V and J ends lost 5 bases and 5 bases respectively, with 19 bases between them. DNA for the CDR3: TGTGCCAGCAGTCCCCATATGATAGCGGAAGACAATGAGCAGTTCTTC. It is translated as CASSPHMIAEDNEQFF.

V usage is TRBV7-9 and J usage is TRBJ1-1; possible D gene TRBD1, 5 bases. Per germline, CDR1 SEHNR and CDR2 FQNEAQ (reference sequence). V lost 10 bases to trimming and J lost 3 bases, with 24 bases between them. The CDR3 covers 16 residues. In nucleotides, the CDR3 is TGTGCCACCACGGGGCTGACAACGGCGGGGTACACTGAAGCTTTCTTT. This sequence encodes CATTGLTTAGYTEAFF. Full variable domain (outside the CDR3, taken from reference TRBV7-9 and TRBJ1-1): DTGVSQNPRHKITKRGQNVTFRCDPISEHNRLYWYRQTLGQGPEFLTYFQNEAQLEKSRLLSDRFSAERPKGSFSTLEIQRTEQGDSAMYLCATTGLTTAGYTEAFFGQGTRLTVV.

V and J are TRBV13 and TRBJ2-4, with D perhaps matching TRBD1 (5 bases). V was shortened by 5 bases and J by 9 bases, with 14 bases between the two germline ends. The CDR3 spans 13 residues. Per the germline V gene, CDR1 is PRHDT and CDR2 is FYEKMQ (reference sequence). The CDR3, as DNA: TGTGCCAGCAGCACCTCGGTAGGGGTCATTCAGTACTTC. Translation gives CASSTSVGVIQYF.

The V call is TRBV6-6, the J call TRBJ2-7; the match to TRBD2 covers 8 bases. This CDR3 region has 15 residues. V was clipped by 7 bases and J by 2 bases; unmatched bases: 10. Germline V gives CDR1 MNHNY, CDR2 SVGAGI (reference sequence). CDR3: CASIDQTSAPYEQYF. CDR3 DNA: TGTGCCAGCATCGACCAGACTAGCGCTCCCTACGAGCAGTACTTC.

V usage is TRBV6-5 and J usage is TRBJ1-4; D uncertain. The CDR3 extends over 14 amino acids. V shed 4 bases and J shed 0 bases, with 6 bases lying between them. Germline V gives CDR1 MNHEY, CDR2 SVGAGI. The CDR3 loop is CASSWAATNEKLFF. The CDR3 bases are TGTGCCAGCAGTTGGGCTGCAACTAATGAAAAACTGTTTTTT.

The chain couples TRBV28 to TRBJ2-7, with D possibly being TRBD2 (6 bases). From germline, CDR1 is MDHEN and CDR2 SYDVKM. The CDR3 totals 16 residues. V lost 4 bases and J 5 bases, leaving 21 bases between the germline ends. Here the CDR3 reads CASSSPSEGWRNEQYF. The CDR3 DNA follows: TGTGCCAGCAGTTCCCCTTCGGAGGGGTGGAGAAACGAGCAGTACTTC.

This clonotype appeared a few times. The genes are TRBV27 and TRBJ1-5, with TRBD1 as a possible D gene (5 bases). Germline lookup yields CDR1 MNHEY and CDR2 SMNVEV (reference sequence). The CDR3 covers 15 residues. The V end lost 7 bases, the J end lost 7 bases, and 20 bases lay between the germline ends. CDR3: CASMFLGRSGQPQHF. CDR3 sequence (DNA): TGTGCCAGCATGTTCTTGGGGCGTTCGGGACAGCCCCAGCATTTT.

CDR3 amino acids: CASSGGRNEQFF. In DNA, the CDR3 is TGTGCCAGCAGTGGGGGGCGGAATGAGCAGTTCTTC. The genes are TRBV6-1 and TRBJ2-1, with a tentative D call TRBD1 (6 bases). Germline CDR1 MNHNS, CDR2 SASEGT. V shed 4 bases and J shed 7 bases, with 8 bases lying between them. The CDR3 covers 12 residues.

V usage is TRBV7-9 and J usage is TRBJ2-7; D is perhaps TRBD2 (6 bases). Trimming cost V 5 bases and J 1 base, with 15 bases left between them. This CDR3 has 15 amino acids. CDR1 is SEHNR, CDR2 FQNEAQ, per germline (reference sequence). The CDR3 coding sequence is TGTGCCAGCAGCCTCGGCGGGATAGGTTCCTACGAGCAGTACTTC. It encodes CASSLGGIGSYEQYF. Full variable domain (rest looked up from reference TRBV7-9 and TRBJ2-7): DTGVSQNPRHKITKRGQNVTFRCDPISEHNRLYWYRQTLGQGPEFLTYFQNEAQLEKSRLLSDRFSAERPKGSFSTLEIQRTEQGDSAMYLCASSLGGIGSYEQYFGPGTRLTVT.

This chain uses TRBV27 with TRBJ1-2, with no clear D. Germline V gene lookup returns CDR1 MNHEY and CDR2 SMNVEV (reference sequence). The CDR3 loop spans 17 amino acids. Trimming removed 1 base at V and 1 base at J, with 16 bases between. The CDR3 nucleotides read TGTGCCAGCAGTTTATTGGCAGTCCCATCCGGTAACTATGGCTACACCTTC. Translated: CASSLLAVPSGNYGYTF.

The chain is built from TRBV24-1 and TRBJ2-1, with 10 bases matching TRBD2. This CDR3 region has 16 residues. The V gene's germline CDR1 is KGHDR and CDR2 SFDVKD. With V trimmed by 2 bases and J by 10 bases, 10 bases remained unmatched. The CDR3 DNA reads TGTGCCACCAGTGATTCCCTTTGGCTAGCGGGAGCCGAGCAGTTCTTC. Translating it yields CATSDSLWLAGAEQFF.

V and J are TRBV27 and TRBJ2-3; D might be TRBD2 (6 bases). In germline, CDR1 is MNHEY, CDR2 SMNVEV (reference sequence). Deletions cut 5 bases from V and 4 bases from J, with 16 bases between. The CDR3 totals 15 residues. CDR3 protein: CASSPDPGRPDTQYF. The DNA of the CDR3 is TGTGCCAGCAGTCCGGACCCTGGGAGGCCAGATACGCAGTATTTT.